These 10 T cell receptor beta chains share one sample of origin, sequenced in a study of Graves' ophthalmopathy and Graves' hyperthyroidism. The sequenced template was RNA, covering the TCR beta CDR3 region. An opening RT-PCR round employed HTBI primers and preceded a second-round multiplex PCR. TCRdb reprocessed the multiplex PCR reads via MiXCR and lists one record per CDR3 protein. Of about 170,000 distinct CDR3 sequences listed, about 40% are singletons. Input material: peripheral blood. All receptors come from a woman between 40 and 50 years old with Graves' ophthalmopathy.

This clonotype showed up many times. The chain combines TRBV2 with TRBJ1-1, with unresolved D. This CDR3 comprises 15 residues. Trimming removed 1 base at V and 3 bases at J, with 12 bases between. CDR1 and CDR2 from the germline V gene are SNHLY and FYNNEI. The CDR3 sequence is CASSEVSGGYTEAFF. The CDR3, as DNA: TGTGCCAGCAGTGAAGTGTCAGGAGGGTACACTGAAGCTTTCTTT.

The chain couples TRBV4-3 to TRBJ2-5; D ambiguous. In germline, CDR1 is LGHNA, CDR2 YSLEER. Trimming shortened V by 1 base and J by 4 bases, and 7 bases separated the two germline ends. The CDR3 spans 13 residues. CDR3 sequence (DNA): TGCGCCAGCAGCCAAGTACGAGGAGAGACCCAGTACTTC. It specifies CASSQVRGETQYF.

This clonotype was seen ten or more times. The rearrangement links TRBV10-3 to TRBJ2-7; D is possibly TRBD2 (7 bases). Trimming stripped 6 bases from V and 4 bases from J, with 10 bases between. Germline V gene lookup returns CDR1 ENHRY and CDR2 SYGVKD. This CDR3 region has 12 residues. The CDR3 sequence is CAIRGGAYEQYF. The CDR3 DNA sequence: TGTGCCATCAGGGGGGGGGCGTACGAGCAGTACTTC.

This clonotype was seen ten or more times. The chain is built from TRBV2 and TRBJ1-1; D ambiguous. Germline lookup yields CDR1 SNHLY and CDR2 FYNNEI. CDR3 size: 15 residues. V was shortened by 3 bases and J by 1 base, with 12 bases between the two germline ends. CDR3 nucleotide sequence: TGTGCCAGCAGTGATTTGCGGATCCCGAACACTGAAGCTTTCTTT. It specifies CASSDLRIPNTEAFF.

This clonotype was recorded only once. The V gene is TRBV19, the J gene TRBJ2-5; no firm D call. CDR3 length: 16 residues. In germline, CDR1 is LNHDA, CDR2 SQIVND (reference sequence). The V gene lost 2 bases and the J gene lost 0 bases, with 13 bases spanning the gap. In DNA form, the CDR3 reads TGTGCCAGTAGTATAACCTTTCTAGGAAACCAAGAGACCCAGTACTTC. This sequence encodes CASSITFLGNQETQYF.

In this sample, this clonotype turned up many times. The chain carries TRBV10-3 and TRBJ1-6; D perhaps matches TRBD1 (5 bases). This CDR3 contains 14 residues. Trimming stripped 5 bases from V and 14 bases from J, with 19 bases between. Looked up from germline, CDR1 is ENHRY and CDR2 is SYGVKD. The CDR3 spells CAISQGISDSALHF. In DNA, the CDR3 is TGTGCCATCAGTCAGGGTATCAGTGATTCGGCCCTCCACTTT.

This clonotype has at least ten counts. The rearrangement links TRBV6-2 or TRBV6-3 to TRBJ1-1, with D possibly TRBD1 on 6 matching bases. V was pared by 0 bases and J by 4 bases, with 15 bases between. The CDR3 totals 16 residues. CDR1 and CDR2 (germline): MNHEY, SVGEGT. This CDR3 is CASSYSRTAGATEAFF. The CDR3 DNA reads TGTGCCAGCAGTTACTCGAGGACAGCCGGGGCCACTGAAGCTTTCTTT.

This clonotype has ten or more counts. The chain has TRBV28 and TRBJ2-5; TRBD1 aligns across 10 bases. Germline CDR1 MDHEN, CDR2 SYDVKM. This CDR3 has 14 residues. J was trimmed by 5 bases and V by 3 bases; bases with no gene match: 3. The CDR3 region is CASSFDRGRETQYF. The CDR3 nucleotides are TGTGCCAGCAGTTTTGACAGGGGGCGGGAGACCCAGTACTTC.

This chain links TRBV18 with TRBJ2-2; a weak D match, TRBD2 (6 bases). V lost 6 bases to trimming and J lost 2 bases, with 16 bases between them. Germline values: CDR1 KGHSH, CDR2 LQKENI. There are 16 residues in the CDR3. The CDR3 sequence: CASSTTGSGNTGELFF. CDR3 DNA: TGTGCCAGCTCGACGACTGGTAGCGGCAACACCGGGGAGCTGTTTTTT. The full variable domain, completed using reference TRBV18 and TRBJ2-2, is NAGVMQNPRHLVRRRGQEARLRCSPMKGHSHVYWYRQLPEEGLKFMVYLQKENIIDESGMPKERFSAEFPKEGPSILRIQQVVRGDSAAYFCASSTTGSGNTGELFFGEGSRLTVL.

This clonotype came up many times. The chain recombines TRBV7-3 with TRBJ2-5; D call uncertain. Germline values: CDR1 SGHTA, CDR2 FQGTGA. There are 13 residues in the CDR3. The V gene lost 4 bases and the J gene lost 5 bases, with 11 bases spanning the gap. The CDR3 spells CASSSQSWETQYF. The CDR3 DNA is TGTGCCAGCAGCTCTCAATCTTGGGAGACCCAGTACTTC.